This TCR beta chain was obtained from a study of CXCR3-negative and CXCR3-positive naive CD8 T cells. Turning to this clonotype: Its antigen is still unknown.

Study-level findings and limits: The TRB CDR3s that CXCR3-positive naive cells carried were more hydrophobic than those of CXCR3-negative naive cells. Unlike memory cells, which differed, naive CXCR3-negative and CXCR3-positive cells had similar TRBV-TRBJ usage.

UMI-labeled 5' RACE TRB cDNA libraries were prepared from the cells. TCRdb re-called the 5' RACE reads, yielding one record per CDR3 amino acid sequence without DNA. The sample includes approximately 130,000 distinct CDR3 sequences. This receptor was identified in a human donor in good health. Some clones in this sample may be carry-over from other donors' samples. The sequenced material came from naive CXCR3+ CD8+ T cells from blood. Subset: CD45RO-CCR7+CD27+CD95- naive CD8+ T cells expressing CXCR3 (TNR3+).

CDR3: CASSKAYRGNQPQHF. This sequence joins TRBV21-1 and TRBJ1-5. TRBV21-1 is a pseudogene locus. The CDR3 totals 15 residues.